Listed below are T cell receptor beta chains from one sample, sequenced in a study of CD8+ T cells in alopecia areata. Here immunoSEQ multiplex PCR was the method, and the copy in TCRdb shows in-frame clones only, minus some. The data show about 160,000 clones, with about 87% seen just once and approximately 15% held by the top ten. The material sequenced was CD8+ T cells sorted from blood, taken at week 0. The source is a human donor with alopecia areata. Both conserved end residues are part of each CDR3. D genes are given only for firm matches. Size tells how often a clone was seen (once, few, many) or the class of an expanded clone, and some rows leave it out.

CDR3 protein,CDR3 DNA,D gene,clone size,V gene,J gene
CASSSIRISYGYTF,TGTGCCAGCAGTTCCATCCGCATCTCCTATGGCTACACCTTC,NA,NA,TRBV28,TRBJ1-2
CATSRDRSADTQYF,TGTGCCACCAGCAGAGATAGAAGCGCAGATACGCAGTATTTT,NA,once,TRBV15,TRBJ2-3
CASSDRAKNEKLFF,TGTGCCAGCAGCGACAGGGCCAAGAATGAAAAACTGTTTTTT,TRBD1,NA,TRBV27,TRBJ1-4
CASSQAPWPAGALEQYF,TGTGCCAGCAGCCAAGCCCCCTGGCCAGCTGGGGCCCTGGAGCAGTACTTC,NA,NA,TRBV14,TRBJ2-7
CASSITHSSEQYF,TGTGCCAGCAGTATTACTCATTCGAGCGAGCAGTACTTC,NA,NA,TRBV14,TRBJ2-7
CASSIGGQGEAFF,TGTGCCAGTAGTATAGGCGGGCAGGGCGAAGCTTTCTTT,NA,NA,TRBV19,TRBJ1-1
CASSLMGRQPQHF,TGTGCCAGCAGTTTAATGGGGCGTCAGCCCCAGCATTTT,NA,NA,TRBV27,TRBJ1-5
CASSSGVTGGETQYF,TGTGCCAGCAGCTCGGGGGTTACAGGTGGCGAGACCCAGTACTTC,NA,NA,TRBV7-9,TRBJ2-5
CASSLGQSNTEAFF,TGTGCCAGCAGTTTAGGGCAATCAAACACTGAAGCTTTCTTT,NA,NA,TRBV27,TRBJ1-1
CASSFRLAGAYEQFF,TGTGCCAGCAGTTTCCGGCTAGCGGGAGCATATGAGCAGTTCTTC,TRBD2,NA,TRBV27,TRBJ2-1
CASSQWGEIYEQYF,TGTGCCAGCAGCCAGTGGGGGGAAATCTACGAGCAGTACTTC,NA,NA,TRBV7-6,TRBJ2-7
CASSVVAGDTQYF,TGTGCCAGCAGCGTAGTCGCTGGGGATACGCAGTATTTT,NA,NA,TRBV9,TRBJ2-3
CASSPRAQETQYF,TGTGCCAGCAGCCCCCGGGCCCAAGAGACCCAGTACTTC,NA,NA,TRBV14,TRBJ2-5
CASTPPGTRTYEQYF,TGTGCCAGCACCCCTCCCGGGACACGGACTTACGAGCAGTACTTC,NA,NA,TRBV2,TRBJ2-7
CASSQGGLAGINEQFF,TGCGCCAGCAGCCAAGGAGGACTAGCGGGTATCAATGAGCAGTTCTTC,TRBD2,NA,TRBV4-1,TRBJ2-1
CASSTNTGQGTHEQYF,TGTGCCAGCAGCACAAACACCGGACAGGGAACCCACGAGCAGTACTTC,TRBD1,NA,TRBV7-9,TRBJ2-7
CASSLGTSTDTQYF,TGTGCCAGCAGCCTGGGGACTAGCACAGATACGCAGTATTTT,NA,NA,TRBV7-9,TRBJ2-3
CASSPTLAGRQETQYF,TGTGCCAGCAGCCCAACCCTGGCCGGGAGACAAGAGACCCAGTACTTC,NA,NA,TRBV7-9,TRBJ2-5
CASSVGTDSYEQYF,TGTGCCAGTAGCGTCGGGACTGATAGCTACGAGCAGTACTTC,NA,NA,TRBV19,TRBJ2-7
CASSKPGQVYREAFF,TGCGCCAGCAGCAAACCGGGACAGGTTTATCGTGAAGCTTTCTTT,TRBD1,NA,TRBV5-1,TRBJ1-1
CASSDMGDEQYF,TGTGCCAGCAGTGACATGGGAGACGAGCAGTACTTC,NA,NA,TRBV25-1,TRBJ2-7
CASSLLPGARYEQYF,TGTGCCAGCAGTTTATTGCCAGGGGCTCGGTACGAGCAGTACTTC,NA,NA,TRBV27,TRBJ2-7